This is a list of T cell receptor beta chains from one sample in a study of cytomegalovirus exposure and HLA in healthy donors. Some clones are missing from TCRdb's copy, which holds only in-frame ones; the method was immunoSEQ multiplex PCR. The sample carries 90,000 to 150,000 clones, 78% recorded once. The sequencing input was PBMCs. These receptors all stem from a woman aged 25 to 45 in good health and CMV-seropositive. Both conserved end residues are part of each CDR3. Fields, in order: J gene, clone size, D gene, V gene, CDR3 protein, CDR3 DNA. The D gene is left open where the match is weak. Clone size is stated in some rows and not others, as once, few, many or a class when expanded.

J gene: TRBJ2-7
clone size: .
D gene: TRBD1
V gene: TRBV7-2
CDR3 protein: CASSSTRDRGGEQYF
CDR3 DNA: TGTGCCAGCAGCTCCACGAGGGACAGGGGAGGCGAGCAGTACTTC

J gene: TRBJ1-5
clone size: .
D gene: TRBD1
V gene: TRBV2
CDR3 protein: CASSQTGADQPQHF
CDR3 DNA: TGTGCCAGCAGCCAGACAGGGGCGGACCAGCCCCAGCATTTT

J gene: TRBJ1-2
clone size: .
D gene: .
V gene: TRBV5-1
CDR3 protein: CASSLGGGDNYGYTF
CDR3 DNA: TGCGCCAGCAGCTTGGGAGGGGGTGACAACTATGGCTACACCTTC

J gene: TRBJ2-1
clone size: .
D gene: TRBD1
V gene: TRBV11-3
CDR3 protein: CASSLGGVGGQGGNEQFF
CDR3 DNA: TGTGCCAGCAGCTTAGGAGGGGTGGGGGGACAGGGGGGCAATGAGCAGTTCTTC

J gene: TRBJ2-2
clone size: .
D gene: TRBD2
V gene: TRBV15
CDR3 protein: CATSRAFPGTSAAGELFF
CDR3 DNA: TGTGCCACCAGCAGAGCGTTCCCCGGGACTAGCGCGGCCGGGGAGCTGTTTTTT

J gene: TRBJ2-3
clone size: .
D gene: TRBD2
V gene: TRBV5-1
CDR3 protein: CASSPRGGWEDTQYF
CDR3 DNA: TGCGCCAGCAGTCCCCGCGGGGGGTGGGAAGATACGCAGTATTTT

J gene: TRBJ1-4
clone size: .
D gene: .
V gene: TRBV4-2
CDR3 protein: CASSQEGRGARNEKLFF
CDR3 DNA: TGTGCCAGCAGCCAAGAGGGTCGGGGGGCGAGGAATGAAAAACTGTTTTTT

J gene: TRBJ1-3
clone size: few
D gene: TRBD1
V gene: TRBV27
CDR3 protein: CASSLQGFVAGNTIYF
CDR3 DNA: TGTGCCAGCAGCCTACAGGGGTTTGTCGCTGGAAACACCATATATTTT

J gene: TRBJ2-4
clone size: .
D gene: .
V gene: TRBV6-5
CDR3 protein: CASRSRGRLNIQYF
CDR3 DNA: TGTGCCAGCAGATCAAGGGGCCGGCTAAACATTCAGTACTTC

J gene: TRBJ2-7
clone size: .
D gene: .
V gene: TRBV28
CDR3 protein: CASRIGGISYEQYF
CDR3 DNA: TGTGCCAGCAGGATTGGAGGGATCTCCTACGAGCAGTACTTC

J gene: TRBJ2-5
clone size: .
D gene: .
V gene: TRBV5-6
CDR3 protein: CASSWLTSSGSHGTQYF
CDR3 DNA: TGTGCCAGCAGCTGGCTGACCTCGAGCGGTTCTCATGGGACCCAGTACTTC

J gene: TRBJ1-5
clone size: .
D gene: TRBD1
V gene: TRBV28
CDR3 protein: CASSFGTGIQPQHF
CDR3 DNA: TGTGCCAGCAGTTTTGGGACAGGGATTCAGCCCCAGCATTTT

J gene: TRBJ2-2
clone size: .
D gene: .
V gene: TRBV6-4
CDR3 protein: CASRSTGELFF
CDR3 DNA: TGTGCCAGCAGGAGCACCGGGGAGCTGTTTTTT

J gene: TRBJ1-1
clone size: few
D gene: .
V gene: TRBV5-4
CDR3 protein: CASSQPEKTTEAFF
CDR3 DNA: TGTGCCAGCAGCCAACCGGAGAAGACCACTGAAGCTTTCTTT

J gene: TRBJ2-7
clone size: .
D gene: TRBD1
V gene: TRBV5-1
CDR3 protein: CASSGTGTEALYEQYF
CDR3 DNA: TGCGCCAGCAGCGGAACCGGGACAGAGGCCCTCTACGAGCAGTACTTC

J gene: TRBJ2-5
clone size: .
D gene: TRBD1
V gene: TRBV27
CDR3 protein: CASSPTGGQETQYF
CDR3 DNA: TGTGCCAGCAGTCCCACAGGGGGGCAAGAGACCCAGTACTTC

J gene: TRBJ1-2
clone size: .
D gene: .
V gene: TRBV7-9
CDR3 protein: CASSLYRDDLYGYTF
CDR3 DNA: TGTGCCAGCAGCTTATACAGGGATGATCTCTATGGCTACACCTTC

J gene: TRBJ2-5
clone size: .
D gene: .
V gene: TRBV5-6
CDR3 protein: CASSLQNQETQYF
CDR3 DNA: TGTGCCAGCAGCTTGCAGAACCAAGAGACCCAGTACTTC

J gene: TRBJ1-1
clone size: few
D gene: .
V gene: TRBV4-3
CDR3 protein: CASSHRVGVEAFF
CDR3 DNA: TGCGCCAGCAGCCACAGGGTCGGTGTTGAAGCTTTCTTT

J gene: TRBJ1-2
clone size: .
D gene: TRBD1
V gene: TRBV6-5
CDR3 protein: CASTRTGSYGYTF
CDR3 DNA: TGTGCCAGCACCCGGACAGGGTCCTATGGCTACACCTTC

J gene: TRBJ1-2
clone size: .
D gene: TRBD1
V gene: TRBV2
CDR3 protein: CASMRGPNYGYTF
CDR3 DNA: TGTGCCAGCATGAGGGGGCCTAACTATGGCTACACCTTC

J gene: TRBJ2-2
clone size: .
D gene: .
V gene: TRBV4-3
CDR3 protein: CASSPQGLTNTGELFF
CDR3 DNA: TGCGCCAGCAGCCCCCAGGGCCTCACGAACACCGGGGAGCTGTTTTTT

J gene: TRBJ2-7
clone size: .
D gene: .
V gene: TRBV13
CDR3 protein: CASSLPVQNEQYF
CDR3 DNA: TGTGCCAGCAGCTTACCTGTTCAGAACGAGCAGTACTTC